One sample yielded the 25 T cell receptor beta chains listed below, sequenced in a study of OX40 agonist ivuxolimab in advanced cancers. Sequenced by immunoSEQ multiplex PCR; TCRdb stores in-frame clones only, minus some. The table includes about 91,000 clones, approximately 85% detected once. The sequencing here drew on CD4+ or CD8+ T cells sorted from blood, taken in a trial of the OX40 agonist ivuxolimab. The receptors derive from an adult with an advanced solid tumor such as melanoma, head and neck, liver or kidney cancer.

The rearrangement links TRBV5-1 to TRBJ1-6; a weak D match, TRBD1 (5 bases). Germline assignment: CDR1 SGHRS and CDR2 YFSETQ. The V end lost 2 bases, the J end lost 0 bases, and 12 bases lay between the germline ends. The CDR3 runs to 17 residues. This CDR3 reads CASSFNRLLSYNSPLHF. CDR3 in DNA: TGCGCCAGCAGCTTTAACAGGCTACTCTCCTATAATTCACCCCTCCACTTT.

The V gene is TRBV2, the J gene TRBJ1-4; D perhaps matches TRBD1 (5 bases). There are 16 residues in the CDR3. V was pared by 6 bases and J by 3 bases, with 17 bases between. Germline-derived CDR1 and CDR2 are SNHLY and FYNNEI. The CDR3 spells CASRQEAGRSNEKLFF. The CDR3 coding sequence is TGTGCCAGCAGGCAGGAGGCAGGGCGATCTAATGAAAAACTGTTTTTT.

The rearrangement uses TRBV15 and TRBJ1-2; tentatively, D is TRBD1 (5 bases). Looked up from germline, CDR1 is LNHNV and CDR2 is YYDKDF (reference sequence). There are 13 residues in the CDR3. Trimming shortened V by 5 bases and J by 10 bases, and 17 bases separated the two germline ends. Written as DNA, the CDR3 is TGTGCCACCAGCGCCGACTGGGGGGGGTTCTACACCTTC. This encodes CATSADWGGFYTF.

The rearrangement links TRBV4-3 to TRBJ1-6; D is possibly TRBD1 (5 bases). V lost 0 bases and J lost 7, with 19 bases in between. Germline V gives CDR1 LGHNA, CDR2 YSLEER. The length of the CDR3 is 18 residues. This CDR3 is CASSQENRDPSGNSPLHF. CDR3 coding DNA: TGCGCCAGCAGCCAAGAGAACCGGGACCCATCGGGGAATTCACCCCTCCACTTT.

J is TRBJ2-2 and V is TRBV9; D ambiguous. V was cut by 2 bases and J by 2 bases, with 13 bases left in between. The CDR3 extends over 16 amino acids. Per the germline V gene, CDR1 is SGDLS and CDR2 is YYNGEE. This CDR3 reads CASSVLSLRNTGELFF. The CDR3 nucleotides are TGTGCCAGCAGCGTTCTGTCCCTTCGCAACACCGGGGAGCTGTTTTTT.

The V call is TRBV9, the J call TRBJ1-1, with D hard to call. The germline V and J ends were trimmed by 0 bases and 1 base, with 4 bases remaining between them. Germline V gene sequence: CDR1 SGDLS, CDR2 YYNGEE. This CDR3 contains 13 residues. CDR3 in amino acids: CASSVARNTEAFF. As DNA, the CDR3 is TGTGCCAGCAGCGTAGCTAGGAACACTGAAGCTTTCTTT.

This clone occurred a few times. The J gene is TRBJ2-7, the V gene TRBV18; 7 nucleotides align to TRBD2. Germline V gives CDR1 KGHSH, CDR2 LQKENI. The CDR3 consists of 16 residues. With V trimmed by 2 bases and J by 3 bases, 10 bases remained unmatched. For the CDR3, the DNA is TGTGCCAGCTCACCATTCCCGGGAGGCTATAGCTACGAGCAGTACTTC. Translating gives CASSPFPGGYSYEQYF.

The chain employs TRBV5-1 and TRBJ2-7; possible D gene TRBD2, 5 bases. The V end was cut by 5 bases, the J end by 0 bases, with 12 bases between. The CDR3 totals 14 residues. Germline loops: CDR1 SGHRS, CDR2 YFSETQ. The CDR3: CASREVVSSYEQYF. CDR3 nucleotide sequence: TGCGCCAGCAGGGAGGTTGTGAGCTCCTACGAGCAGTACTTC.

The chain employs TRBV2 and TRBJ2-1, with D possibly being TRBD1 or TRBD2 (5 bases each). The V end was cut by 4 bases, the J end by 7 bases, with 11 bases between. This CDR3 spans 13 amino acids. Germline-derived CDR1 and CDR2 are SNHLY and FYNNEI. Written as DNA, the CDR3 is TGTGCCAGCAGTGCGGGGCCAAGAAATGAGCAGTTCTTC. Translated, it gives CASSAGPRNEQFF.

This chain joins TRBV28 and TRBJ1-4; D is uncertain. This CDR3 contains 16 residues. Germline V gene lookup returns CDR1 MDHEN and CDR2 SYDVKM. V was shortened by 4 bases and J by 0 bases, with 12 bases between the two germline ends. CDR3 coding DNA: TGTGCCAGCAGTTATTCAGGCGCAGCAACTAATGAAAAACTGTTTTTT. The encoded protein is CASSYSGAATNEKLFF.

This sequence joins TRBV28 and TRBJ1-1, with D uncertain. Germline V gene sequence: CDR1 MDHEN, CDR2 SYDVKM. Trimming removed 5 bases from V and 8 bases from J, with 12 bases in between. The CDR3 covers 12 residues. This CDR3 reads CASSPRIFEAFF. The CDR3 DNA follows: TGTGCCAGCAGTCCCCGGATCTTCGAAGCTTTCTTT.

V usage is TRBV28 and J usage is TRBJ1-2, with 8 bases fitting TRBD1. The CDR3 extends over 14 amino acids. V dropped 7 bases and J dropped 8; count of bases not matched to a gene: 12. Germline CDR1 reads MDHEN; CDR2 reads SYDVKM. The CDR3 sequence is CASISQPTGVGYTF. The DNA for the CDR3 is TGTGCCAGCATCTCTCAACCGACAGGGGTCGGCTACACCTTC.

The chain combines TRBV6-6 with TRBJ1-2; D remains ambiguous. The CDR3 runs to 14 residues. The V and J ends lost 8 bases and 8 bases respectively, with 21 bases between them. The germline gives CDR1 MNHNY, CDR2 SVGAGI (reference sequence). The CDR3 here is CASFNINSPSGYTF. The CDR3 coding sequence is TGTGCCAGCTTTAACATCAACTCCCCCTCCGGCTACACCTTC.

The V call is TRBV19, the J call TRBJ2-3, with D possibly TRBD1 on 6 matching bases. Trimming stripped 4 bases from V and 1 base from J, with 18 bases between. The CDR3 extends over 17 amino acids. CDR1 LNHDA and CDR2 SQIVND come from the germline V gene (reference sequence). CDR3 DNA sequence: TGTGCCAGTAGTAAACAGGGACCGATGAAGGGCACAGATACGCAGTATTTT. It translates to CASSKQGPMKGTDTQYF.

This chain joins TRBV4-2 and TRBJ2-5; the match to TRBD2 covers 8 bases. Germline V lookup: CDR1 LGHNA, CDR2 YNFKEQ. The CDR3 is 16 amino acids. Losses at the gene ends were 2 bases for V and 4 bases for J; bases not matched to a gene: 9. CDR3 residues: CASSQSSGSALETQYF. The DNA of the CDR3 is TGTGCCAGCAGCCAATCGAGCGGGAGTGCATTAGAGACCCAGTACTTC.

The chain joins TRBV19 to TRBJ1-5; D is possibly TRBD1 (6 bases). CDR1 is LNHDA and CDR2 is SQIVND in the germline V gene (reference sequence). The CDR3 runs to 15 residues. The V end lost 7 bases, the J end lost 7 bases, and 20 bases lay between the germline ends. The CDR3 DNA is TGTGCCAGTACCCAGGACAGACCGCTCGGGCAGCCCCAGCATTTT. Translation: CASTQDRPLGQPQHF. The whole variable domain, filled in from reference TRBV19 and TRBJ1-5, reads DGGITQSPKYLFRKEGQNVTLSCEQNLNHDAMYWYRQDPGQGLRLIYYSQIVNDFQKGDIAEGYSVSREKKESFPLTVTSAQKNPTAFYLCASTQDRPLGQPQHFGDGTRLSIL.

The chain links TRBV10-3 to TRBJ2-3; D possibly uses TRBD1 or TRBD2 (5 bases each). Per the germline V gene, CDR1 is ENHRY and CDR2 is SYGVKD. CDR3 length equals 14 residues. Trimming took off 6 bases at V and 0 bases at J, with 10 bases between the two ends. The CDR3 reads CAISYRDSTDTQYF. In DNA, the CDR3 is TGTGCCATCAGCTACCGGGACAGCACAGATACGCAGTATTTT.

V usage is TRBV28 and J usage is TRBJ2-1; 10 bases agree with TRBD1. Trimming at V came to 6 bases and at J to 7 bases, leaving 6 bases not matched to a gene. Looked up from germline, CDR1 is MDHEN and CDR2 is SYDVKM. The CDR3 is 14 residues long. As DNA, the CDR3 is TGTGCCAGCAGACCGGGGGACAGGGGTAATGAGCAGTTCTTC. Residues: CASRPGDRGNEQFF.

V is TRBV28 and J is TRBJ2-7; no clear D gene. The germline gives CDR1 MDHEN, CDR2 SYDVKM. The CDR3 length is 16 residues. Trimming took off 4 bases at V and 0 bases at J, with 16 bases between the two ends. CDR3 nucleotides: TGTGCCAGCAGTTCTTTCGCCTCGTATTTCTCCTACGAGCAGTACTTC. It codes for CASSSFASYFSYEQYF.

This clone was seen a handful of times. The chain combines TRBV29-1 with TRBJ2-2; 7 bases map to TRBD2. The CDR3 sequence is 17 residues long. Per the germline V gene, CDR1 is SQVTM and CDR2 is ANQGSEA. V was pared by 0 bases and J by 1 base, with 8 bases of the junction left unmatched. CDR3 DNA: TGCAGCGTTGAAGAAGGGAGGGGAAGCGGGAACACCGGGGAGCTGTTTTTT. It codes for CSVEEGRGSGNTGELFF.

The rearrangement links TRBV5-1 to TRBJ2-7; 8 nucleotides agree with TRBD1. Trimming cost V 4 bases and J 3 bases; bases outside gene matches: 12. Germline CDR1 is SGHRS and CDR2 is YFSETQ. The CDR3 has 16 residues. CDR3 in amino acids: CASSARHPTGGYEQYF. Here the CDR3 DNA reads TGCGCCAGCAGCGCACGCCACCCTACAGGGGGCTACGAGCAGTACTTC. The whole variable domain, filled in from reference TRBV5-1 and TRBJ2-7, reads KAGVTQTPRYLIKTRGQQVTLSCSPISGHRSVSWYQQTPGQGLQFLFEYFSETQRNKGNFPGRFSGRQFSNSRSEMNVSTLELGDSALYLCASSARHPTGGYEQYFGPGTRLTVT.

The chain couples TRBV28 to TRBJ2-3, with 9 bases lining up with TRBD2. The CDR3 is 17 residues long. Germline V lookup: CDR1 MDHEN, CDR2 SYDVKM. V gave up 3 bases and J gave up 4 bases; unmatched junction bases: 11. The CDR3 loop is CASSFSVAGGPADTQYF. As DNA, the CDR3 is TGTGCCAGCAGTTTTTCTGTGGCGGGGGGGCCTGCAGATACGCAGTATTTT.

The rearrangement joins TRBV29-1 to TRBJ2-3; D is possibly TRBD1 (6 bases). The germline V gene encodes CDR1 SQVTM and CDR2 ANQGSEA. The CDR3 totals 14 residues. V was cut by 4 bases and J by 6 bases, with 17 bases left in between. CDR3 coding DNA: TGCAGCGTTGGACCAGGGGAAGTATCGGATACGCAGTATTTT. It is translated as CSVGPGEVSDTQYF.

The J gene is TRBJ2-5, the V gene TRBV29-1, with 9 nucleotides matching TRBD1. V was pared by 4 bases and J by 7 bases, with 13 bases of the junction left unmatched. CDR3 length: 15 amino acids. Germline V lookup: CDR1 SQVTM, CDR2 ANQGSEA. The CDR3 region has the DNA TGCAGCGTTGGGAAAGGGACAGGGACTCTTGGGACCCAGTACTTC. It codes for CSVGKGTGTLGTQYF.

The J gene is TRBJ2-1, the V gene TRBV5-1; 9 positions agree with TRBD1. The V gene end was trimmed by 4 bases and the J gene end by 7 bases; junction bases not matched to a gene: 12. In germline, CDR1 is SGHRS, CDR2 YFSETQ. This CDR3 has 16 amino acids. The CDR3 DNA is TGCGCCAGCAGCGAAAAACCGGGACAGGGAAATAATGAGCAGTTCTTC. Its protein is CASSEKPGQGNNEQFF.